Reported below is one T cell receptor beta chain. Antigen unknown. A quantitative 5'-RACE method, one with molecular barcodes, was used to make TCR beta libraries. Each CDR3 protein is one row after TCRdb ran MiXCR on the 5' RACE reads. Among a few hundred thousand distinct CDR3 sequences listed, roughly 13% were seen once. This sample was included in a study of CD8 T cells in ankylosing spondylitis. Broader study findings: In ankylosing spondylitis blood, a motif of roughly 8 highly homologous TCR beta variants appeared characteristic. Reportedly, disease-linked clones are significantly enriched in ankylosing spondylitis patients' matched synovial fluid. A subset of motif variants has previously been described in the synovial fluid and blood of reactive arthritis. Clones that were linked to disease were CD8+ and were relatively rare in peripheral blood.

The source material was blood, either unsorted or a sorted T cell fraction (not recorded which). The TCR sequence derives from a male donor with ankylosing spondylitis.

The CDR3 nucleotides are TGTGCCAGTAGTATAGATCACCTCAAAGATACGCAGTATTTT. Residues: CASSIDHLKDTQYF. The genes are TRBV19 and TRBJ2-3; unclear D gene. The CDR3 runs to 14 residues. V lost 0 bases and J 5 bases, leaving 9 bases between the germline ends. Germline CDR1 and CDR2: LNHDA and SQIVND (reference sequence). The variable domain in full, with the rest retrieved from reference TRBV19 and TRBJ2-3, is DGGITQSPKYLFRKEGQNVTLSCEQNLNHDAMYWYRQDPGQGLRLIYYSQIVNDFQKGDIAEGYSVSREKKESFPLTVTSAQKNPTAFYLCASSIDHLKDTQYFGPGTRLTVL.